This section outlines one T cell receptor beta chain sequence together with its context. Its antigen remains unknown. Looked up from germline, CDR1 is SGHTA and CDR2 is FQGNSA. The trim removed 5 bases at V and 6 bases at J, leaving 13 bases unmatched. The CDR3 consists of 16 residues. Caucasian individuals from Russia who were healthy and aged about 6 to 90 acted as donors. RNA extraction gave at least 5.5 micrograms of total RNA per sample. This specimen comes from a study of blood T cells in healthy people across ages. General observations from the study: Since the PBMCs were unsorted, naive and antigen-experienced cells could not be conclusively compared.

A J-beta primer mix and a sample-barcoded 5' primer were used in a second PCR of about 6 to 12 cycles. TCRdb used MiXCR to reprocess the 5' RACE reads, holding one entry per CDR3 protein. The sample contains a few hundred thousand distinct CDR3 sequences, roughly half of which appear only once. This receptor was taken from a man aged 55 to 69 in good health. The chain carries TRBV7-2 and TRBJ1-5; 7 positions match TRBD1. Sample: blood. Here the CDR3 DNA reads TGTGCCAGCAGCCTACGGACAGGAAGGGCCAGTCAGCCCCAGCATTTT. Translation gives CASSLRTGRASQPQHF.